Listed below are T cell receptor beta chains from one sample, sequenced in a study of early T cells in non-severe SARS-CoV-2 infection. TCRdb fed the 5' RACE reads into MiXCR, producing one record per CDR3 protein. Of about 55,000 distinct CDR3 sequences in the sample, more than 12% were seen once. Specimen: whole blood, collected at baseline. Receptors originate from an adult who was a healthcare worker with PCR-confirmed SARS-CoV-2 infection or an uninfected control (not recorded which). Each CDR3 is given with its conserved first and last residue. Each record gives: V gene, D gene, clone size, J gene, CDR3 protein, CDR3 DNA. A D gene is named only where the DNA matches it firmly. Clone size is shown for a subset of rows, as once, few, many or a class of expanded clone.

>TRBV19|TRBD2|few|TRBJ2-1
CASSIYGTSFGEQFF
TGTGCCAGTAGTATATATGGGACTAGTTTCGGTGAGCAGTTCTTC
>TRBV29-1|.|many|TRBJ2-3
CSVASRTAVPDTQYF
TGCAGCGTGGCGTCTCGGACAGCCGTTCCAGATACGCAGTATTTT
>TRBV3-1|TRBD1|few|TRBJ2-3
CASSLQGFADTQYF
TGTGCCAGCAGCCTACAGGGGTTCGCAGATACGCAGTATTTT
>TRBV6-2/TRBV6-3|.|few|TRBJ2-7
CASSSTTTTKQYF
TGTGCCAGCAGTTCCACGACTACTACTAAGCAGTACTTC
>TRBV28|.|.|TRBJ2-2
CASSFRGELFF
TGTGCCAGCAGTTTTCGCGGGGAGCTGTTTTTT
>TRBV7-9|TRBD1|.|TRBJ2-5
CASRLGQQETQYF
TGTGCCAGCAGATTGGGACAGCAAGAGACCCAGTACTTC
>TRBV20-1|.|many|TRBJ2-3
CSTPLTPSVDTQYF
TGCAGTACCCCCCTCACCCCCAGTGTAGATACGCAGTATTTT
>TRBV6-6|TRBD1|.|TRBJ1-6
CASRPPRDRGDSPLHF
TGTGCCAGCAGGCCGCCAAGGGACAGGGGGGATTCACCCCTCCACTTT
>TRBV11-2|.|many|TRBJ2-1
CASSPGDYKNEQFF
TGTGCCAGCAGCCCAGGGGACTACAAAAATGAGCAGTTCTTC
>TRBV11-3|TRBD1|many|TRBJ2-1
CASSPWGTGKHEQFF
TGTGCCAGCAGCCCGTGGGGGACAGGGAAACATGAGCAGTTCTTC
>TRBV6-2/TRBV6-3|.|few|TRBJ2-5
CASQAYGGAETQYF
TGTGCCAGCCAAGCCTACGGAGGCGCGGAGACCCAGTACTTC
>TRBV30|TRBD1|few|TRBJ2-7
CALDAGGKDEQYF
TGTGCCCTTGACGCAGGGGGAAAGGACGAGCAGTACTTC
>TRBV28|TRBD1|.|TRBJ1-1
CASSSTGTANTEAFF
TGTGCCAGCAGTTCAACCGGGACAGCGAACACTGAAGCTTTCTTT
>TRBV11-2|.|once|TRBJ2-5
CASSLAGGGATETQYF
TGTGCCAGCAGCTTAGCGGGGGGCGGCGCGACCGAGACCCAGTACTTC
>TRBV11-2|TRBD1|.|TRBJ2-6
CASHFGTGVSGANVLTF
TGTGCCAGCCACTTTGGGACAGGGGTATCTGGGGCCAACGTCCTGACTTTC
>TRBV7-9|.|.|TRBJ1-6
CASSLGETGIDSPLHF
TGTGCCAGCAGCTTGGGGGAAACAGGGATCGATTCACCCCTCCACTTT
>TRBV29-1|TRBD1|.|TRBJ2-7
CSVDPTGGDYEQYF
TGCAGCGTTGATCCGACAGGGGGTGACTACGAGCAGTACTTC
>TRBV11-2|.|many|TRBJ2-1
CASSPTSAGYHSREQFF
TGTGCCAGCAGCCCAACCTCCGCGGGGTACCATTCTCGTGAGCAGTTCTTC
>TRBV29-1|.|many|TRBJ2-5
CSVTDREPIKETQYF
TGCAGCGTTACAGACCGGGAGCCTATCAAAGAGACCCAGTACTTC
>TRBV27|TRBD1|few|TRBJ2-7
CASRLGQGSFHEQYF
TGTGCCAGCAGACTGGGACAGGGGAGTTTCCACGAGCAGTACTTC
>TRBV5-1|.|.|TRBJ2-3
CASSPGELSTDTQYF
TGCGCCAGCAGCCCGGGTGAACTCAGCACAGATACGCAGTATTTT
>TRBV29-1|TRBD1|.|TRBJ2-2
CSASPGTATGELFF
TGCAGCGCGTCCCCCGGGACAGCTACCGGGGAGCTGTTTTTT
>TRBV20-1|TRBD1|many|TRBJ2-1
CSAAGQGGNEQFF
TGCAGTGCCGCGGGACAGGGAGGCAATGAGCAGTTCTTC
>TRBV28|TRBD1|many|TRBJ1-1
CASRPLQGDTEAFF
TGTGCCAGCAGACCATTACAGGGGGACACTGAAGCTTTCTTT
>TRBV5-1|TRBD2|many|TRBJ2-1
CASSLVAGKNEQFF
TGCGCCAGCAGCTTGGTAGCGGGAAAGAATGAGCAGTTCTTC
>TRBV20-1|.|many|TRBJ2-3
CSAALGSSTDTQYF
TGCAGTGCTGCCTTGGGAAGTAGCACAGATACGCAGTATTTT
>TRBV18|TRBD1|many|TRBJ1-1
CASSPSTGASTEAFF
TGTGCCAGCTCACCATCCACAGGGGCGAGCACTGAAGCTTTCTTT
>TRBV9|.|.|TRBJ2-4
CASSVAGTGGIQYF
TGTGCCAGCAGCGTAGCCGGGACCGGCGGCATTCAGTACTTC
>TRBV7-2|.|.|TRBJ1-2
CASSLAPRVAGGYGYTF
TGTGCCAGCAGCTTAGCCCCTCGGGTCGCGGGGGGCTATGGCTACACCTTC
>TRBV4-1|.|few|TRBJ1-1
CASSQESQAAMNTEAFF
TGCGCCAGCAGCCAAGAATCCCAGGCAGCCATGAACACTGAAGCTTTCTTT
>TRBV6-1|.|few|TRBJ1-2
CASSKRGRYGYTF
TGTGCCAGCAGTAAGCGGGGACGGTATGGCTACACCTTC
>TRBV5-8|TRBD1|many|TRBJ1-2
CASSLTNRGFYGYTF
TGTGCCAGCAGCCTTACTAACAGGGGGTTCTATGGCTACACCTTC
>TRBV6-5|.|.|TRBJ2-7
CASSSYGRDGSYEQYF
TGTGCCAGCAGTTCCTACGGCCGGGACGGCTCCTACGAGCAGTACTTC
>TRBV7-9|.|few|TRBJ1-1
CASSLPLAAEAFF
TGTGCCAGCAGCTTACCCTTGGCGGCTGAAGCTTTCTTT
>TRBV7-3|.|.|TRBJ2-2
CASSLAGDTGELFF
TGTGCCAGCAGCTTAGCAGGGGACACCGGGGAGCTGTTTTTT
>TRBV28|.|few|TRBJ2-7
CASSLVVAGTEQYF
TGTGCCAGCAGTTTAGTGGTGGCAGGGACCGAGCAGTACTTC
>TRBV6-5|.|few|TRBJ2-7
CASSFTGRTPSYEQYF
TGTGCCAGCAGCTTTACGGGGCGGACACCCTCCTACGAGCAGTACTTC
>TRBV11-2|.|.|TRBJ2-3
CASSLAAGSTDTQYF
TGTGCCAGCAGCTTAGCAGCGGGTAGCACAGATACGCAGTATTTT
>TRBV3-1|.|many|TRBJ2-7
CASSHSGTSYEQYF
TGTGCCAGCAGCCATTCCGGCACCTCCTACGAGCAGTACTTC
>TRBV7-2|.|.|TRBJ2-7
CASSLYLGGSDEQYF
TGTGCCAGCAGTCTTTACTTAGGCGGTTCGGACGAGCAGTACTTC
>TRBV3-1|.|few|TRBJ1-4
CASSQDRNGRSEKLFF
TGTGCCAGCAGCCAAGATAGAAATGGGCGAAGTGAAAAACTGTTTTTT
>TRBV20-1|TRBD1|.|TRBJ1-6
CSARPGTDNSPLHF
TGCAGTGCTAGGCCCGGGACAGATAATTCACCCCTCCACTTT
>TRBV11-3|.|few|TRBJ2-5
CASSPGGKQETQYF
TGTGCCAGCAGCCCCGGGGGCAAGCAAGAGACCCAGTACTTC
>TRBV24-1|.|many|TRBJ2-2
CATTGGPSGELFF
TGTGCCACCACGGGGGGCCCGAGCGGGGAGCTGTTTTTT
>TRBV4-2|.|.|TRBJ2-5
CASSQDILARETQYF
TGTGCCAGCAGCCAAGATATCCTAGCAAGGGAGACCCAGTACTTC
>TRBV10-3|TRBD1|few|TRBJ1-6
CAIRPGQGASNSPLHF
TGTGCCATCAGGCCGGGACAGGGGGCTTCTAATTCACCCCTCCACTTT
>TRBV6-1|.|many|TRBJ1-3
CASRETTVGNTIYF
TGTGCCAGCCGCGAGACCACGGTCGGAAACACCATATATTTT
>TRBV21-1|.|few|TRBJ2-7
CASSGEGGVYEQYF
TGTGCCAGCAGCGGCGAAGGAGGGGTCTACGAGCAGTACTTC
>TRBV27|.|.|TRBJ2-2
CASSLRAVTGELFF
TGTGCCAGCAGTTTACGGGCGGTAACCGGGGAGCTGTTTTTT
>TRBV29-1|.|.|TRBJ1-1
CSVESWGSNTEAFF
TGCAGCGTTGAAAGTTGGGGGTCGAACACTGAAGCTTTCTTT
>TRBV24-1|.|many|TRBJ2-3
CATSDATSGSTDTQYF
TGTGCCACCAGTGATGCAACCAGTGGTAGCACAGATACGCAGTATTTT